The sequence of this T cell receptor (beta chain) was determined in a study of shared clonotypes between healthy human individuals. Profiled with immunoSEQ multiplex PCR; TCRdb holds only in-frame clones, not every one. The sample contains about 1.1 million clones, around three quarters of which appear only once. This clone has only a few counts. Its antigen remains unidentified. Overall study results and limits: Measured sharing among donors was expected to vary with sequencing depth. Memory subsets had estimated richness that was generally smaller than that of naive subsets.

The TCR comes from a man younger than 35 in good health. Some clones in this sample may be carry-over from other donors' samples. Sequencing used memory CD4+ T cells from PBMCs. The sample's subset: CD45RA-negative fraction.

CDR3 sequence reads: CALAGLTGELFF. In nucleotides, the CDR3 is TGTGCCCTAGCGGGTCTCACCGGGGAGCTGTTTTTT. The chain uses TRBV2 and TRBJ2-2; TRBD2 matches at 8 bases. Unmatched junction bases numbered 3, after V lost 11 bases and J lost 4 bases. CDR3 length equals 12 residues. Germline CDR1 reads SNHLY; CDR2 reads FYNNEI.